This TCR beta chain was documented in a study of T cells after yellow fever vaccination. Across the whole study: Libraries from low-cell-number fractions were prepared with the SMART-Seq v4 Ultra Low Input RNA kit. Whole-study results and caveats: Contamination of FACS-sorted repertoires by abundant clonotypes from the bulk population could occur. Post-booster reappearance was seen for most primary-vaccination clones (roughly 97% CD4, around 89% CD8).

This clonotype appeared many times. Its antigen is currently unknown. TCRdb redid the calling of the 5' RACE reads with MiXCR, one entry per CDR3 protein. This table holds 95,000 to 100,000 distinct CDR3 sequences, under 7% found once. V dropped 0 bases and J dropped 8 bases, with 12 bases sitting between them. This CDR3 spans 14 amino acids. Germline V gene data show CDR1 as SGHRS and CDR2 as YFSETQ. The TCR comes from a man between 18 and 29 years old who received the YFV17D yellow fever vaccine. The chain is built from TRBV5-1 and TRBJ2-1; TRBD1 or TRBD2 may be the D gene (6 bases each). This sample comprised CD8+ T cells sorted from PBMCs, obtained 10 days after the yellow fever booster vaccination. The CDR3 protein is CASSLVYREDEQFF. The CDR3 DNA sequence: TGCGCCAGCAGCTTGGTTTACAGGGAGGATGAGCAGTTCTTC.